This note documents a single T cell receptor beta chain sequence. The antigen is undetermined. This entry belongs to a study of T cell responses to AZD1222 COVID-19 vaccine. Overall study: Timing groups of about 4 and about 12 weeks for second doses were pooled. Study-wide results and caveats: Reportedly, nearly half of unique spike TCRs recognized epitopes outside B.1.351/B.1.1.7 mutations.

The table came from immunoSEQ multiplex PCR; TCRdb's copy has only in-frame clones and leaves some out. The sample holds roughly 140,000 clones, 90% seen once. The V gene's germline CDR1 is SGHAT and CDR2 FQDESV (reference sequence). The trim removed 1 base at V and 3 bases at J, leaving 6 bases unmatched. CDR3 length: 16 amino acids. This sequence was found in an adult in good health. Sequences were derived from peripheral blood, sampled on day 0 of AZD1222 vaccination. The chain couples TRBV11-1 to TRBJ2-3; 8 positions match TRBD2. The chain's CDR3 is CASSLVRGRLTDTQYF. CDR3 DNA sequence: TGTGCCAGCAGCTTAGTTCGCGGGAGGTTAACAGATACGCAGTATTTT.